The 5 T cell receptor beta chains below all came from one sample that was sequenced in a study of long-term antiretroviral therapy in people with HIV (dated 2022 in TCRdb). The immunoSEQ hsTCRB v3.0 assay was used at survey level resolution to sequence the TRB variable region. Sourced from immuneACCESS, this table was stored by TCRdb with only in-frame sequences that have V and J called. A share of the clones is absent; for the studies checked, an unresolved V gene accounts for under half, and the remainder has no known explanation. This sample has 20,000 to 30,000 clones in its table, and under 90% of those were observed once. The ten most abundant clones make up roughly 9% of the sample. The sequenced sample was unsorted PBMCs, obtained 4.8 to 5 years after starting antiretroviral therapy. The receptor set was obtained from a man aged 40-50 years with HIV.

This clone was observed a few times. V and J are TRBV10-2 and TRBJ1-2; tentatively, D is TRBD1 (6 bases). Germline CDR1 WSHSY, CDR2 SAAADI. Deletions cut 4 bases from V and 5 bases from J, with 11 bases between. The CDR3 totals 13 residues. The CDR3 nucleotides are TGCGCCAGCAGTGTGGACAGTGGGTATGGCTACACCTTC. Translated: CASSVDSGYGYTF.

The rearrangement links TRBV29-1 to TRBJ1-1, with D perhaps TRBD1 (5 bases). The CDR3 totals 12 residues. The germline gives CDR1 SQVTM, CDR2 ANQGSEA. V was pared by 6 bases and J by 2 bases, with 10 bases between. The CDR3 nucleotides read TGCAGCGTCGTAGACAGTAACACTGAAGCTTTCTTT. This sequence encodes CSVVDSNTEAFF.

This clone turned up a few times. This chain links TRBV7-7 with TRBJ2-2; D uncertain. V lost 5 bases and J 6 bases, leaving 10 bases between the germline ends. This CDR3 is 13 amino acids long. CDR1 SSHAT and CDR2 FNYEAQ come from the germline V gene (reference sequence). The CDR3 protein is CASSQTSSGELFF. Here the CDR3 DNA reads TGTGCCAGCAGCCAGACATCCTCCGGGGAGCTGTTTTTT.

The V and J genes are TRBV7-9 and TRBJ1-6; D remains unclear. With 1 base removed from V and 0 bases from J, the gap between germline ends came to 7 bases. Germline assignment: CDR1 SEHNR and CDR2 FQNEAQ (reference sequence). The CDR3 is made up of 16 amino acids. The CDR3 DNA reads TGTGCCAGCAGCTTAGAACAGAGCTCCTATAATTCACCCCTCCACTTT. It specifies CASSLEQSSYNSPLHF. The entire variable domain, with the rest obtained from reference TRBV7-9 and TRBJ1-6, is as follows: DTGVSQNPRHKITKRGQNVTFRCDPISEHNRLYWYRQTLGQGPEFLTYFQNEAQLEKSRLLSDRFSAERPKGSFSTLEIQRTEQGDSAMYLCASSLEQSSYNSPLHFGNGTRLTVT.

This rearrangement joins TRBV10-1 to TRBJ1-1, with 7 nucleotides matching TRBD1. Germline V gives CDR1 WNHNN, CDR2 SYGVQD (reference sequence). The CDR3 extends over 13 amino acids. Losses at the gene ends were 5 bases for V and 4 bases for J; bases not matched to a gene: 4. CDR3 DNA: TGCGCCAGCAGTTTCACAGGGGCCACTGAAGCTTTCTTT. Amino acids: CASSFTGATEAFF.